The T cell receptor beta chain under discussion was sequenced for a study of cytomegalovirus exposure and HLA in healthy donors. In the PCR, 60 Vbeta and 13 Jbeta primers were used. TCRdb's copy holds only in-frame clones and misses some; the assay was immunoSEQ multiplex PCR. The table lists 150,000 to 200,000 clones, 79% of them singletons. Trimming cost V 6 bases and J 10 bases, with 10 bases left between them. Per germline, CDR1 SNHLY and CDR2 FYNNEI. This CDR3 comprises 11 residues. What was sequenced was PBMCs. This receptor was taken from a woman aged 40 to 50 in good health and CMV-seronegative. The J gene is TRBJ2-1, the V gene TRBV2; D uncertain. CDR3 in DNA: TGTGCCAGCAGCCAGACTGAGGAGCAGTTCTTC. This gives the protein CASSQTEEQFF.